This T cell receptor (beta chain) stems from a study of T cells expressing NK-cell markers. No DNA is given; TCRdb re-called the 5' RACE reads and lists each CDR3 protein once. Its clone listing holds 300,000 to 450,000 distinct CDR3 sequences. This CDR3 comprises 13 residues. Germline CDR1 is SQVTM and CDR2 is ANQGSEA. What was sequenced was blood T cells: a sorted CD56 or NKG2C T cell subset, CD4+ or CD8+ T cells, or bulk PBMC T cells (not recorded which). The chain employs TRBV29-1 and TRBJ2-2; no DNA is available, so the TRBD1 call from TCRdb remains unchecked. This receptor was obtained from a man aged 18 to 69 in good health. CDR3 in amino acids: CSVEVQGTGELFF.